What follows describes a single T cell receptor beta chain. Its cognate antigen has yet to be identified. No much larger clone exists at a distance of one base, and base qualities are not known. The sample originates from a study of cytomegalovirus exposure and HLA in healthy donors (dated by TCRdb to about 2017). Describing the broader study: An earlier analysis of roughly 610 of the donors reported 250 to 300 Gb of sequence data and 117 million unique TCR beta sequences obtained from around 190 million T cells. An early release that covered roughly 600 HLA-typed donors contained about 300 gigabases of sequencing data and approximately 85 million unique TCR sequences. All discovery cohort repertoires had been generated using a single sequencing platform. Donor age, sex, ethnicity and CMV serostatus were compiled together with the repertoire data. Rather than drawing on any new phenotypic data, the later analysis identified candidate immune exposures from TCR beta sequences and the way those sequences occurred across donors. The study aimed to test whether signatures of past pathogen exposure could be identified by cataloging public T cell receptors. A later genetic analysis used genome-wide SNP genotypes for about 60% of the 666 donors, treating that subset as a discovery cohort. To predict cytomegalovirus infection status, the study brought together high-throughput TCR immunosequencing, statistical association of individual TCRs with disease status, and machine learning. Typing coverage varied by locus: roughly 620-630 donors for A, B, C, DRB1 and DQB1; approximately 560 for DQA1; some 610 for DPA1; 450 to 480 for DPB1. The genetic ancestry cluster associated with self-reported Caucasian donors included about four fifths of the 398 genotyped donors. Among about 370 genotyped donors of the cohort, an average of approximately 240,000 unique TCR beta nucleotide sequences was sequenced per donor, of which roughly 17% were non-productive. An earlier analysis of about 620 of the donors applied high-throughput TCR beta sequencing to assess whether each TCR beta V gene segment acted as functional or pseudogenic. Because of strong linkage in the cohort, five DR-DQ haplotypes were treated as single units for association and clustering. A later analysis re-examined previously published TCR beta repertoires from hundreds of donors and added high-resolution HLA genotyping to investigate patterns of TCR occurrence. The T cell repertoires of about 700 subjects were profiled by immunosequencing and related to cytomegalovirus serostatus. HLA typing included class I and class II loci at four-digit resolution. Along with the approximately 620-subject first cohort, a separate validation cohort of about 110 different subjects was used.

In total, approximately 700 healthy bone marrow donors made up the cohort. All cohort members were sampled while nominally healthy, although unrecorded immune exposures were likely present. The donor was CMV seronegative and was included in the group of under 450 seronegative cohort members. Every donor gave a peripheral blood sample, and the peripheral blood mononuclear cells from that sample were used for TCR beta sequencing. Genomic DNA extraction from the blood cell samples was performed with the Qiagen DNeasy Blood Extraction Kit. Library preparation was by the immunoSEQ multiplex PCR assay. For the multiplex PCR, a mixture combining 60 forward primers for TCR Vbeta segments and 13 reverse primers for TCR Jbeta segments was used. Amplification of the CDR3 region of rearranged TCR beta genes was performed with a multiplex PCR assay on genomic DNA. Amplified TCR beta libraries were sequenced as 87-base-pair reads on the Illumina HiSeq System. Regarding the original processing steps: In a later analysis, around 80 million unique TCR beta chains were counted across the roughly 670 repertoires, and roughly 11 million of these chains were shared by at least two donors. Raw reads were error-corrected and collapsed into unique sequences by a nearest-neighbor algorithm in which closely related sequences were merged to remove PCR and sequencing errors. Alignment of CDR3 sequences to IMGT reference sequences was used to assign V, D and J gene segments. For a sequence to be retained, a match of at least six nucleotides was required to both a V gene segment and a J gene segment. A rearrangement counted as productive if the CDR3 had no stop codons and remained in frame with V and J, and every other rearrangement counted as non-productive. Following IMGT convention, CDR3 was defined as the stretch from the second conserved V-encoded cysteine to the conserved J-encoded phenylalanine. The earlier analysis of 450 to 750 of the donors excluded any sequence lacking an unambiguous match to a single V gene segment. In an earlier analysis of 587 of the donors, a V segment was called functional when productive rearrangements were above 56.7%, and segregating when the standard deviation between donors exceeded 5%. A statistical classification framework was developed to diagnose cytomegalovirus status using the catalog of TCR beta chain sequences. V and J gene assignment, in a later analysis, came from comparing TCR nucleotide sequences with IMGT/GENE-DB human TR gene sequences. The TCRdist pipeline was used in a later analysis to assign CDR3 sequences and most-parsimonious VDJ recombination scenarios. In a later analysis, each TCR beta chain was defined by its CDR3 amino acid sequence together with its V-gene family, and reads lacking a unique V-gene family were excluded. To address suspected cross-contamination and a sequencing artifact, a later analysis removed some 620 highly shared, low-generation-probability nucleotide sequences. In a later analysis, a clonal expansion index was calculated for each public chain from normalized within-repertoire ranks of inferred template counts. A later analysis computed generation probabilities with a VDJ recombination model fitted to out-of-frame rearrangements, and checked the results against IGoR. A later analysis scored TCR-TCR, TCR-HLA and TCR-CMV co-occurrence with hypergeometric tests, applying a repertoire-size bias correction to TCR pairs. A later analysis estimated false discovery rates by permuting HLA or CMV assignments 20 times. In a later analysis, co-occurring TCRs were grouped using DBSCAN, and TCRdist sequence similarity was added for clustering within HLA-allele-positive subsets. Repertoires with fewer than 30,000 or more than 120,000 public chains were left out of co-occurrence clustering, as were several repertoires with anomalous nucleotide sharing. The table comes from immuneACCESS by way of TCRdb, which keeps in-frame sequences with V and J called. Part of the clones is missing from these tables; in studies checked, under half for an unresolved V gene and the rest for unknown reasons. V and J calls and clone size are those listed in that table; D and trimming were worked out from the DNA. This sample lists roughly 130,000 clones; roughly 62% were detected once. In total, the top ten clones hold around 1.8% of the sample.

The paper as a whole reports these results and caveats: The presence/absence analyses assumed that sequencing depth was roughly uniform across donors, and that assumption may not be true. According to the authors, the approach could potentially be generalized to other disease states and immunological phenotypes. In this cohort, only TCR beta chains were sequenced, and detectable features were limited by the absence of alpha or paired-chain data. A later analysis reported that several top co-occurrence clusters appeared linked to parvovirus B19, influenza, CMV and Epstein-Barr virus. A cluster of highly shared sequence variants was judged likely to represent a technical artifact of the sequencing pipeline. Linkage disequilibrium might explain the correlated functional status among segregating V segments, but an unknown experimental factor could not be excluded. Because counts were too low, roughly 18 rarely observed V segments, including chromosome 9 orphons, were left out of the earlier analysis of about 620 of the donors. In a later analysis, most CMV-associated TCR beta chains were found to appear HLA-restricted, with HLA associations seemingly driven largely by CMV exposure. Because HLA typing was unavailable for some donors at each locus, only the typed subset was used in association tests. A later analysis found that TCR association rates varied across HLA loci, with DRB1 alleles showing the most associated TCRs and HLA-C alleles the fewest. Cytomegalovirus status was reported to be diagnosed by the classifier with high specificity and sensitivity in both the original and validation cohorts. V-gene and J-gene trimming of TCR beta chains was associated with a missense DCLRE1C variant in a later genetic analysis, and the association was replicated in an independent cohort. The only immune exposure information available for the cohort was CMV serostatus. In a later genetic analysis, fewer N-insertions in productive TCRs were reported among donors in an Asian-associated ancestry cluster than the roughly 640-donor mean. Broadly in line with IMGT annotations, most TCR beta V segments showed up in productive rearrangements about 87% or about 30% of the time in an earlier analysis of around 550 of the donors. Compared with equally common non-associated chains, HLA-associated TCR beta chains in a later analysis were more clonally expanded and had lower generation probabilities. In vitro tests confirmed that a few of the cytomegalovirus-associated TCR beta chains recognize cytomegalovirus antigens. A further reported finding was that TCR beta sequences accurately predicted the HLA-A and HLA-B alleles for most subjects in the first cohort. Specific HLA alleles were associated with 15,000 to 20,000 TCR beta sequences at a false discovery rate of 0.05 in a later analysis. When HLA alleles, especially DR and DQ, strongly co-occurred, TCR associations were difficult to assign to individual alleles. Most TCR sequences were observed very rarely across donors, whereas some public TCRs were present in many individuals. A total of some 180 TCR beta chains were listed by the study as associated with cytomegalovirus.

Sequenced: PBMCs. The sequence was collected from a male donor in good health and CMV-seronegative.

The DNA is TGTGCCAGCAGTGCGGACAGGGATGGCTACACCTTC. Protein translation: CASSADRDGYTF. Here the chain combines TRBV28 and TRBJ1-2, and TRBD1 aligns with 8 junction nucleotides. Reading from cysteine to phenylalanine, the CDR3 counts 12 amino acids. Just CDR3 DNA is preserved here, 36 bases in frame from base 1. From a lookup of the germline V gene, CDR1 and CDR2 are MDHEN and SYDVKM. V lost 5 bases and J lost 6 bases, and the count of bases not matched to a germline gene is 2.